Here is one TCR beta chain with its context. The record originates from a study of identical twins. V was pared by 4 bases and J by 3 bases, with 12 bases between. Germline V gene lookup returns CDR1 SGHRS and CDR2 YFSETQ. This CDR3 has 14 residues. TCRdb reprocessed the 5' RACE reads via MiXCR and lists one record per CDR3 protein. The sample contains about 520,000 distinct CDR3 sequences, roughly 21% of which appear only once. The sample also formed part of further work on T cells expressing NK-cell markers.

The sequence came from a woman aged 18-35 years in good health. The V call is TRBV5-1, the J call TRBJ2-3, with unresolved D. Material for sequencing was CD4+ T cells sorted from blood. CDR3 sequence: CASSAIGTTDTQYF. The CDR3 DNA follows: TGCGCCAGCAGCGCTATTGGAACTACAGATACGCAGTATTTT.